Presented here are 25 T cell receptor beta chains from one specimen sequenced in a study of shared clonotypes between healthy human individuals. Clones were read by immunoSEQ multiplex PCR, and TCRdb kept only the in-frame ones, dropping some. Among around 2.5 million clones listed, approximately 93% were seen once. Material: naive CD4+ T cells from PBMCs. Subset noted: CD45RA+ positively selected. The origin of the receptors is a young man in good health. Some clones in this sample may be carry-over from other donors' samples.

The chain has TRBV5-4 and TRBJ2-5, with TRBD2 identical over 8 bases. The CDR3 consists of 15 residues. CDR1 SGHNT and CDR2 YYREEE come from the germline V gene (reference sequence). V lost 4 bases and J lost 5; bases outside the gene matches: 10. The CDR3 bases are TGTGCCAGCAGCATGGAAAGCGGGAGACGGGAGACCCAGTACTTC. Protein sequence: CASSMESGRRETQYF.

This sequence joins TRBV19 and TRBJ1-3; TRBD1 might be the D (5 bases). CDR3 length: 15 residues. The germline V and J ends were trimmed by 0 bases and 4 bases, with 10 bases remaining between them. The germline V gene encodes CDR1 LNHDA and CDR2 SQIVND (reference sequence). This chain's CDR3 is CASSIEVRDGNTIYF. The DNA of the CDR3 is TGTGCCAGTAGTATAGAAGTCAGGGACGGAAACACCATATATTTT. Together with reference TRBV19 and TRBJ1-3, the CDR3 gives the full variable domain: DGGITQSPKYLFRKEGQNVTLSCEQNLNHDAMYWYRQDPGQGLRLIYYSQIVNDFQKGDIAEGYSVSREKKESFPLTVTSAQKNPTAFYLCASSIEVRDGNTIYFGEGSWLTVV.

The V and J genes are TRBV7-2 and TRBJ1-5; D call uncertain. CDR1 is SGHTA and CDR2 is FQGNSA in the germline V gene. This CDR3 has 14 residues. Trimming stripped 2 bases from V and 5 bases from J, with 10 bases between. CDR3 sequence reads: CASSLRRRDQPQHF. In DNA form, the CDR3 reads TGTGCCAGCAGCTTAAGGAGGAGGGATCAGCCCCAGCATTTT.

The chain couples TRBV6-1 to TRBJ2-5; D call uncertain. The DNA matches TRBJ2-7 better at its end, which makes the J call doubtful. CDR3 length equals 12 residues. The germline gives CDR1 MNHNS, CDR2 SASEGT. This CDR3 is CASSEVGYEQYF. CDR3 bases: TGTGCCAGCAGTGAAGTAGGGTACGAGCAGTACTTC.

The rearrangement uses TRBV5-4 and TRBJ2-5; TRBD2 aligns across 9 bases. Per germline, CDR1 SGHNT and CDR2 YYREEE (reference sequence). CDR3 size: 17 residues. Trimming removed 0 bases from V and 4 bases from J; junction bases left unmatched: 10. CDR3 residues: CASSLAYSSGSGETQYF. CDR3 in DNA: TGTGCCAGCAGCTTGGCGTATAGTAGCGGGAGTGGAGAGACCCAGTACTTC.

The V gene is TRBV19, the J gene TRBJ1-6; the D gene is possibly TRBD1 (6 bases). The CDR3 is 15 residues long. Between the trimmed V and J ends, which lost 4 bases and 9 bases, there was a span of 16 bases. CDR1 LNHDA and CDR2 SQIVND come from the germline V gene (reference sequence). The CDR3 region has the DNA TGTGCCAGTAGTAGGGACACCAGCACCGCTTCACCCCTCCACTTT. It translates to CASSRDTSTASPLHF.

The gene calls are TRBV5-1 and TRBJ1-2; the D gene is possibly TRBD1 (6 bases). The germline gives CDR1 SGHRS, CDR2 YFSETQ. The CDR3 contains 16 residues. Trimming left V 7 bases short and J 2 bases short, with 21 bases between. For the CDR3, the DNA is TGCGCCAGCGGGGGCGGATCACCAAGCCCCAACTATGGCTACACCTTC. This sequence encodes CASGGGSPSPNYGYTF.

The V gene is TRBV5-1, the J gene TRBJ2-2; 10 bases agree with TRBD1. This CDR3 is 15 amino acids long. Germline V gene lookup returns CDR1 SGHRS and CDR2 YFSETQ. The V gene end was trimmed by 2 bases and the J gene end by 5 bases; junction bases not matched to a gene: 3. The CDR3 region has the DNA TGCGCCAGCAGCTTTTCGGGACAGGGGACCGGGGAGCTGTTTTTT. Amino acid sequence: CASSFSGQGTGELFF.

As concerns this clone: At one end, the junction sequence differs from germline, possibly due to a read error. The sample holds other DNA sequences that translate to the same CDR3. The CDR3, as DNA: TGCGCCAGCAGTTTGGTGGGCCCTAATCAGCCCCAGCATTTT. Amino acids: CASSLVGPNQPQHF. The gene calls are TRBV5-1 and TRBJ1-5; D is uncertain. This CDR3 has 14 amino acids. CDR1 is SGHRS and CDR2 is YFSETQ in the germline V gene.

V gene TRBV18 combines with J gene TRBJ1-2; the match to TRBD1 covers 10 bases. This CDR3 is 16 amino acids long. Germline V gene sequence: CDR1 KGHSH, CDR2 LQKENI. The V gene end was trimmed by 3 bases and the J gene end by 3 bases; junction bases not matched to a gene: 7. The CDR3 protein is CASSPGQGLLDYGYTF. The CDR3 DNA follows: TGTGCCAGCTCACCGGGACAGGGGTTACTTGACTATGGCTACACCTTC.

This clone occurred once. The rearrangement links TRBV28 to TRBJ1-4, with 8 bases fitting TRBD1. V was pared by 1 base and J by 7 bases, with 8 bases of the junction left unmatched. The CDR3 covers 16 residues. Germline V gene lookup returns CDR1 MDHEN and CDR2 SYDVKM. CDR3 in DNA: TGTGCCAGCAGTTTATTTGGGAGCAGGGGGCGTGAAAAACTGTTTTTT. Amino acids: CASSLFGSRGREKLFF.

The rearrangement uses TRBV11-3 and TRBJ2-3, with D perhaps matching TRBD1 (6 bases). Between the trimmed V and J ends, which lost 3 bases and 2 bases, there was a span of 15 bases. Germline CDR1 SGHNT, CDR2 YENEEA. This CDR3 is built from 16 residues. The CDR3 DNA reads as TGTGCCAGCAGCTTGGGGCAGGGGCTCCACACAGATACGCAGTATTTT. Encoded protein: CASSLGQGLHTDTQYF.

The V call is TRBV15, the J call TRBJ2-7; no clear D. V was shortened by 0 bases and J by 6 bases, with 15 bases between the two germline ends. The CDR3 length is 15 residues. Germline values: CDR1 LNHNV, CDR2 YYDKDF (reference sequence). The CDR3 reads CATSRDDLNIIEQYF. CDR3 in DNA: TGTGCCACCAGCAGAGATGACTTGAACATAATCGAGCAGTACTTC.

The chain couples TRBV7-9 to TRBJ2-7; D possibly uses TRBD1 or TRBD2 (5 bases each). The V gene lost 7 bases and the J gene lost 8 bases, with 24 bases spanning the gap. This CDR3 region has 15 residues. From germline, CDR1 is SEHNR and CDR2 FQNEAQ (reference sequence). The CDR3 region has the DNA TGTGCCAGCACCCCCCCGGGGCAGCCAATCTTTAAGCAGTACTTC. It encodes CASTPPGQPIFKQYF.

This rearrangement joins TRBV7-3 to TRBJ2-7; D unclear. CDR1 SGHTA and CDR2 FQGTGA come from the germline V gene. Trimming took off 5 bases at V and 1 base at J, with 12 bases between the two ends. The CDR3 has 14 amino acids. The CDR3 DNA reads as TGTGCCAGCAGCCCCTCAGCCCCATCCTACGAGCAGTACTTC. Translation gives CASSPSAPSYEQYF.

For the CDR3, the DNA is TGTGCCAGCTCACCTACAGGGGTAAACTATGGCTACACCTTC. It translates to CASSPTGVNYGYTF. This chain links TRBV18 with TRBJ1-2; 7 nucleotides align to TRBD1. Germline V gene sequence: CDR1 KGHSH, CDR2 LQKENI. The V gene end was trimmed by 3 bases and the J gene end by 2 bases; junction bases not matched to a gene: 3. The CDR3 sequence is 14 residues long. Full variable domain (rest looked up from reference TRBV18 and TRBJ1-2): NAGVMQNPRHLVRRRGQEARLRCSPMKGHSHVYWYRQLPEEGLKFMVYLQKENIIDESGMPKERFSAEFPKEGPSILRIQQVVRGDSAAYFCASSPTGVNYGYTFGSGTRLTVV.

V usage is TRBV28 and J usage is TRBJ2-1; D ambiguous. Trimming stripped 5 bases from V and 2 bases from J, with 28 bases between. CDR3 length: 20 residues. The germline CDR1 and CDR2 sequences are MDHEN and SYDVKM. The CDR3 nucleotides read TGTGCCAGCAGTCCGGTCCAAAACCCCATCATAGCTTTGCCCTACAATGAGCAGTTCTTC. It is translated as CASSPVQNPIIALPYNEQFF.

The chain recombines TRBV25-1 with TRBJ2-5; 7 bases align to TRBD1. J was trimmed by 3 bases and V by 4 bases; bases with no gene match: 2. Germline values: CDR1 MGHDK, CDR2 SYGVNS. There are 13 residues in the CDR3. The CDR3 is CASSAGGEETQYF. The CDR3, as DNA: TGTGCCAGCAGTGCAGGGGGAGAAGAGACCCAGTACTTC.

This chain connects TRBV6-1 to TRBJ1-1; possible D gene TRBD1, 5 bases. In germline, CDR1 is MNHNS, CDR2 SASEGT. The V gene lost 2 bases and the J gene lost 0 bases, with 7 bases spanning the gap. The CDR3 loop spans 14 amino acids. The CDR3 DNA sequence: TGTGCCAGCAGTGAAAGCAGGGTGAACACTGAAGCTTTCTTT. It yields the protein CASSESRVNTEAFF.

The gene calls are TRBV6-5 and TRBJ2-5; 14 bases agree with TRBD2. V was pared by 2 bases and J by 7 bases, with 6 bases of the junction left unmatched. In germline, CDR1 is MNHEY, CDR2 SVGAGI. This CDR3 contains 16 residues. CDR3 sequence (DNA): TGTGCCAGCAGTTACCGGACTAGCGGGAGGTCTGGGACCCAGTACTTC. As protein: CASSYRTSGRSGTQYF.

This chain connects TRBV28 to TRBJ1-5, with a possible D match to TRBD1 (6 bases). Trimming shortened V by 7 bases and J by 0 bases, and 16 bases separated the two germline ends. The CDR3 spans 16 residues. Per the germline V gene, CDR1 is MDHEN and CDR2 is SYDVKM. The CDR3 bases are TGTGCCAGCAACTTGGCAGGGGCCCTTAGCAATCAGCCCCAGCATTTT. Protein: CASNLAGALSNQPQHF.

This clone appeared once. This chain's CDR3 is CASSPGTSLRDTQYF. The CDR3 coding sequence is TGTGCCAGCAGCCCCGGGACTAGCCTCCGAGATACGCAGTATTTT. The chain links TRBV7-3 to TRBJ2-3; 9 nucleotides align to TRBD2. Trimming at V came to 5 bases and at J to 5 bases, leaving 8 bases not matched to a gene. This CDR3 comprises 15 residues. Germline V CDR1 and CDR2: SGHTA, FQGTGA.

This clone has just a few counts. The same CDR3 arises from other DNA sequences in this sample as well. The chain recombines TRBV18 with TRBJ1-5; a weak D match, TRBD1 (5 bases). Trimming pared 5 bases from V and 3 bases from J, leaving 8 bases between. The germline CDR1 and CDR2 sequences are KGHSH and LQKENI. CDR3 size: 13 residues. CDR3 bases: TGTGCCAGCTCAGCAGGGAACAATCAGCCCCAGCATTTT. Its protein product is CASSAGNNQPQHF. Filled out from reference TRBV18 and TRBJ1-5, the complete variable domain reads NAGVMQNPRHLVRRRGQEARLRCSPMKGHSHVYWYRQLPEEGLKFMVYLQKENIIDESGMPKERFSAEFPKEGPSILRIQQVVRGDSAAYFCASSAGNNQPQHFGDGTRLSIL.

Turning to this clone: This sample also contains other DNA sequences that code for the same CDR3. The rearrangement joins TRBV6-1 to TRBJ1-1; 8 nucleotides match TRBD1. Germline CDR1 reads MNHNS; CDR2 reads SASEGT. J gave up 5 bases and V 6 bases, and 2 bases lay outside the gene matches. This CDR3 has 12 residues. The CDR3 nucleotides read TGTGCCAGCAGCACAGGGGGAACTGAAGCTTTCTTT. This translates into CASSTGGTEAFF.

Of note for this clone: Other DNA sequences in the same sample also yield this CDR3. V usage is TRBV5-4 and J usage is TRBJ2-7; D ambiguous. CDR3 length: 13 amino acids. V was cut by 1 base and J by 2 bases, with 7 bases left in between. Germline assignment: CDR1 SGHNT and CDR2 YYREEE (reference sequence). CDR3 loop: CASSLSGAYEQYF. The CDR3, as DNA: TGTGCCAGCAGCTTGTCGGGCGCCTACGAGCAGTACTTC.